Below, 18 T cell receptor beta chains from the same sample are listed, as sequenced in a study of T cell responses to AZD1222 COVID-19 vaccine (dated by TCRdb to about 2021). The time point label of this sample denotes: baseline before first vaccination. Receptors were amplified or captured by the immunoSEQ multiplex PCR assay. The table comes from immuneACCESS by way of TCRdb, which keeps in-frame sequences with V and J called. Part of the clones is missing from these tables; in studies checked, under half for an unresolved V gene and the rest for unknown reasons. The table kept for this sample lists some 150,000 clones. The top ten clones comprise 2% to 2.5% of the sample. The sample was peripheral blood. These receptors all come from an adult in good health.

The CDR3: CASSAPTGGSGQPQHF. The DNA of the CDR3 is TGTGCCAGCAGTGCCCCGACAGGGGGCAGCGGCCAGCCCCAGCATTTT. This chain joins TRBV6-4 and TRBJ1-5; 10 bases match TRBD1. Looked up from germline, CDR1 is MRHNA and CDR2 is SNTAGT. V shed 4 bases and J 7 bases; nucleotides not matched to a gene: 10. This CDR3 region has 16 residues.

The chain has TRBV28 and TRBJ1-1; D gene ambiguous. Germline values: CDR1 MDHEN, CDR2 SYDVKM. With 0 bases removed from V and 8 bases from J, the gap between germline ends came to 10 bases. There are 13 residues in the CDR3. The DNA for the CDR3 is TGTGCCAGCAGTTTATGGAGCACGGCAGAAGCTTTCTTT. Protein product: CASSLWSTAEAFF.

The chain joins TRBV5-4 to TRBJ2-1, with 8 bases matching TRBD2. Per the germline V gene, CDR1 is SGHNT and CDR2 is YYREEE (reference sequence). There are 16 residues in the CDR3. Trimming at V came to 3 bases and at J to 2 bases, leaving 7 bases not matched to a gene. CDR3 nucleotides: TGTGCCAGCAGCTCATACGGGACTAGGGCCTACAATGAGCAGTTCTTC. Translating gives CASSSYGTRAYNEQFF.

The chain couples TRBV19 to TRBJ2-1; no reliable D call. V was trimmed by 6 bases and J by 6 bases, leaving 9 bases between them. The CDR3 has 12 residues. Germline CDR1 LNHDA, CDR2 SQIVND (reference sequence). In nucleotides, the CDR3 is TGTGCCAGTAGCGTTGATTTCAATGAGCAGTTCTTC. Translated, it gives CASSVDFNEQFF.

The chain combines TRBV4-1 with TRBJ1-2, with 10 bases matching TRBD1. Trimming removed 5 bases from V and 7 bases from J; junction bases left unmatched: 7. CDR1 and CDR2 from the germline V gene are MGHRA and YSYEKL. There are 14 residues in the CDR3. CDR3: CASSSLGDRGGYTF. CDR3 nucleotide sequence: TGCGCCAGCAGCTCCTTAGGGGACAGGGGTGGCTACACCTTC.

The chain combines TRBV25-1 with TRBJ1-2, with 7 bases aligning to TRBD1. Trimming at V came to 4 bases and at J to 7 bases, leaving 6 bases not matched to a gene. CDR1 is MGHDK and CDR2 is SYGVNS in the germline V gene. This CDR3 has 13 residues. This chain's CDR3 is CASSATGAGGYTF. CDR3 in DNA: TGTGCCAGCAGTGCAACAGGGGCCGGTGGCTACACCTTC.

The chain employs TRBV19 and TRBJ1-2, with unresolved D. Trimming left V 2 bases short and J 6 bases short, with 16 bases between. The germline V gene encodes CDR1 LNHDA and CDR2 SQIVND (reference sequence). The CDR3 consists of 15 residues. In nucleotides, the CDR3 is TGTGCCAGTAGTATAAAGTCGAAAACAGCGCATGGCTACACCTTC. Residues: CASSIKSKTAHGYTF.

The chain recombines TRBV7-9 with TRBJ2-5; 7 bases map to TRBD2. The junction had 12 bases not matched to a gene; V was cut back by 8 bases and J by 3 bases. This CDR3 comprises 15 residues. Germline V gives CDR1 SEHNR, CDR2 FQNEAQ (reference sequence). CDR3 sequence: CASLGLAAFKETQYF. In nucleotides, the CDR3 is TGTGCCAGCCTCGGGCTAGCGGCATTTAAAGAGACCCAGTACTTC.

The J gene is TRBJ1-6, the V gene TRBV18; D remains ambiguous. V dropped 1 base and J dropped 7 bases, with 14 bases sitting between them. The germline V gene encodes CDR1 KGHSH and CDR2 LQKENI. This CDR3 is 16 amino acids long. The CDR3 DNA reads as TGTGCCAGCTCACCACGGGTGGCTACGGGAAATTCACCCCTCCACTTT. This gives the protein CASSPRVATGNSPLHF. Complete variable domain (other parts from reference TRBV18 and TRBJ1-6): NAGVMQNPRHLVRRRGQEARLRCSPMKGHSHVYWYRQLPEEGLKFMVYLQKENIIDESGMPKERFSAEFPKEGPSILRIQQVVRGDSAAYFCASSPRVATGNSPLHFGNGTRLTVT.

The chain is built from TRBV19 and TRBJ1-5; D is unclear. V lost 1 base, J lost 11 bases, and 12 bases lay in between. The CDR3 totals 13 residues. Germline V gene sequence: CDR1 LNHDA, CDR2 SQIVND (reference sequence). CDR3 residues: CASSIGYAGSQHF. As DNA, the CDR3 is TGTGCCAGTAGTATAGGGTATGCTGGCTCCCAGCATTTT.

V gene TRBV7-6 combines with J gene TRBJ2-1; a weak D match, TRBD1 (6 bases). V gave up 3 bases and J gave up 5 bases, with 29 bases separating them. Germline V gives CDR1 SGHVS, CDR2 FNYEAQ. The CDR3 length is 20 residues. DNA for the CDR3: TGTGCCAGCAGCTTTGTTACGCAGGGGAAGGCAAGGAAAGATAACAATGAGCAGTTCTTC. Its protein product is CASSFVTQGKARKDNNEQFF.

The chain employs TRBV19 and TRBJ2-1; TRBD2 matches 9 bases. The CDR3 runs to 15 residues. Germline V gives CDR1 LNHDA, CDR2 SQIVND (reference sequence). J lost 2 bases, V lost 5 bases, and 4 bases had no gene match. The CDR3 region is CASSRSGGPYNEQFF. In DNA form, the CDR3 reads TGTGCCAGTAGTCGGAGCGGGGGGCCCTACAATGAGCAGTTCTTC.

V usage is TRBV30 and J usage is TRBJ1-2, with D maybe TRBD1 (5 bases). Looked up from germline, CDR1 is GTSNPN and CDR2 is SVGIG (reference sequence). V was trimmed by 2 bases and J by 8 bases, leaving 9 bases between them. The CDR3 length is 11 residues. In DNA, the CDR3 is TGTGCCTGGAGTTCGGGGGTGGGCTACACCTTC. Translated: CAWSSGVGYTF.

This chain uses TRBV18 with TRBJ2-7; 13 bases are shared with TRBD2. Germline values: CDR1 KGHSH, CDR2 LQKENI. Losses at the gene ends were 4 bases for V and 3 bases for J; bases not matched to a gene: 0. The CDR3 is 14 residues long. The CDR3 loop is CASSRTSGGYEQYF. For the CDR3, the DNA is TGTGCCAGCTCACGGACTAGCGGGGGCTACGAGCAGTACTTC.

The chain carries TRBV12-5 and TRBJ1-2; D is unresolved. Trimming took off 3 bases at V and 6 bases at J, with 8 bases between the two ends. The CDR3 runs 12 residues. Germline V gives CDR1 LGHNT, CDR2 FRNRAP. CDR3 residues: CASGFRINGYTF. In nucleotides, the CDR3 is TGTGCTAGTGGTTTTCGAATTAATGGCTACACCTTC.

The rearrangement joins TRBV6-2 or TRBV6-3 to TRBJ2-7, with D possibly called TRBD1 or TRBD2 (5 bases each). Germline loops: CDR1 MNHEY, CDR2 SVGEGT. The CDR3 has 16 amino acids. V gave up 7 bases and J gave up 1 base, with 20 bases separating them. The CDR3 DNA reads as TGTGCCAGCACCCCCGGTGGGGCTGGAGGATCCTACGAGCAGTACTTC. Translating it yields CASTPGGAGGSYEQYF.

As regards this clone: One end of the junction varies from germline; a read error may be responsible. J is TRBJ1-2 and V is TRBV5-1; 9 bases fit TRBD1. The CDR3 has 15 residues. The germline V gene has CDR1 SGHRS and CDR2 YFSETQ. This CDR3 reads CASSFGQGSNNGYTF. The CDR3 DNA is TGCGCCAGCAGCTTCGGACAGGGGAGTAACAATGGCTACACCTTC.

The chain links TRBV27 to TRBJ1-1, with D maybe TRBD1 (5 bases). The CDR3 contains 13 residues. V lost 6 bases and J lost 5, with 13 bases in between. Germline CDR1 and CDR2: MNHEY and SMNVEV (reference sequence). The CDR3 sequence is CASRGPGITEAFF. The CDR3 coding sequence is TGTGCCAGCAGGGGGCCAGGGATAACTGAAGCTTTCTTT.